The rows below give T cell receptor beta chains drawn from one sample of a study of CD8 T cells in Susac syndrome. MiXCR was run by TCRdb on the immunoSEQ multiplex PCR reads, yielding one entry per CDR3 protein. This sample has roughly 200,000 distinct CDR3 sequences, with around 93% found just once. The sample consisted of CD4+ T cells from PBMCs. The receptors come from a human donor with multiple sclerosis. CDR3s include the opening cysteine and the closing phenylalanine or tryptophan. A D gene is named only where the DNA matches it firmly. Some rows have no size entry. The others give once, few or many, or a class for an expanded clone.

clone size | J gene | D gene | V gene | CDR3 protein | CDR3 DNA
NA | TRBJ2-1 | NA | TRBV7-2 | CASRLRAGPGTGNEQFF | TGTGCCAGCAGATTAAGGGCGGGGCCAGGGACGGGCAATGAGCAGTTCTTC
NA | TRBJ2-5 | NA | TRBV30 | CAWSWGGGGKTQYF | TGTGCCTGGAGCTGGGGCGGTGGGGGGAAGACCCAGTACTTC
once | TRBJ2-5 | TRBD2 | TRBV29-1 | CQVGGGAGEETQYF | TGCCAAGTCGGGGGCGGAGCGGGGGAAGAGACCCAGTACTTC
NA | TRBJ2-3 | TRBD2 | TRBV20-1 | CSARVSSGGVSSTDTQYF | TGCAGTGCTAGAGTGTCTAGCGGGGGGGTTTCTAGCACAGATACGCAGTATTTT
once | TRBJ1-1 | NA | TRBV27 | CASSPNSLGNTEAFF | TGTGCCAGCAGTCCGAACAGCCTTGGGAACACTGAAGCTTTCTTT
NA | TRBJ2-1 | NA | TRBV18 | CASSPQGGGEQFF | TGTGCCAGCTCACCACAGGGAGGGGGTGAGCAGTTCTTC
NA | TRBJ2-2 | TRBD1 | TRBV10-1 | CASGTGLADTGELFF | TGCGCCAGCGGGACAGGATTAGCGGACACCGGGGAGCTGTTTTTT
NA | TRBJ2-3 | NA | TRBV7-3 | CASSPSLGTDTQYF | TGTGCCAGCAGCCCTTCGCTTGGCACAGATACGCAGTATTTT
NA | TRBJ2-3 | NA | TRBV5-1 | CASSLASDRAGTDTQYF | TGCGCCAGCAGCTTGGCCTCGGACAGAGCCGGCACAGATACGCAGTATTTT
once | TRBJ1-2 | NA | TRBV5-4 | CASSLGGNRVYGYTF | TGTGCCAGCAGCTTGGGAGGGAACCGCGTATATGGCTACACCTTC
few | TRBJ2-5 | NA | TRBV30 | CAWSVRGGETQYF | TGTGCCTGGAGTGTACGGGGCGGGGAGACCCAGTACTTC
NA | TRBJ2-5 | NA | TRBV20-1 | CSAGLFQETQYF | TGCAGTGCTGGACTTTTTCAAGAGACCCAGTACTTC
NA | TRBJ1-2 | NA | TRBV3-1 | CASSQDLPSNYGYTF | TGTGCCAGCAGCCAAGATCTCCCCAGCAACTATGGCTACACCTTC
NA | TRBJ1-1 | NA | TRBV5-6 | CASSRRAPNTEAFF | TGTGCCAGCAGCAGAAGGGCACCGAACACTGAAGCTTTCTTT
NA | TRBJ1-6 | NA | TRBV30 | CAWCRRGSPLHF | TGTGCCTGGTGTCGGCGGGGGTCACCCCTCCACTTT
once | TRBJ1-1 | NA | TRBV20-1 | CSAYTDRNTEAFF | TGCAGTGCTTATACGGACAGAAACACTGAAGCTTTCTTT
once | TRBJ1-1 | NA | TRBV29-1 | CSVGIGGVNTEAFF | TGCAGCGTTGGAATCGGGGGAGTGAACACTGAAGCTTTCTTT
once | TRBJ1-6 | NA | TRBV12-3/TRBV12-4 | CASRIGRSYNSPLHF | TGTGCCAGCAGGATAGGGAGATCCTATAATTCACCCCTCCACTTT
once | TRBJ1-2 | NA | TRBV20-1 | CSASNRPGYTF | TGCAGTGCTAGTAATAGACCCGGCTACACCTTC
NA | TRBJ1-5 | NA | TRBV29-1 | CSVEGGTGQPQHF | TGCAGCGTTGAGGGGGGAACGGGTCAGCCCCAGCATTTT
NA | TRBJ2-7 | NA | TRBV20-1 | CSARRDTTYEQYF | TGCAGTGCTAGGAGGGACACAACCTACGAGCAGTACTTC
NA | TRBJ2-1 | NA | TRBV18 | CASSPLAGPYNEQFF | TGTGCCAGCTCACCGTTGGCAGGACCCTACAATGAGCAGTTCTTC
NA | TRBJ2-5 | TRBD1 | TRBV7-9 | CASSYGTGQETQYF | TGTGCCAGCAGCTATGGGACAGGCCAAGAGACCCAGTACTTC
NA | TRBJ2-4 | NA | TRBV30 | CAWRGAGGPNIQYF | TGTGCCTGGAGAGGAGCCGGGGGGCCCAACATTCAGTACTTC
NA | TRBJ2-2 | TRBD2 | TRBV3-1 | CASSGVAGGPANTGELFF | TGTGCCAGCAGCGGCGTTGCGGGGGGCCCCGCGAACACCGGGGAGCTGTTTTTT
NA | TRBJ1-5 | NA | TRBV12-3/TRBV12-4 | CASSFRQGPVRHF | TGTGCCAGCAGTTTCCGCCAGGGTCCGGTCCGGCATTTT
NA | TRBJ2-5 | NA | TRBV7-3 | CASSLFGQSQETQYF | TGTGCCAGCAGCTTATTCGGACAGTCCCAAGAGACCCAGTACTTC
NA | TRBJ1-5 | NA | TRBV20-1 | CSASSRRGDQPQHF | TGCAGTGCTAGTTCTAGACGCGGGGATCAACCCCAGCATTTT
NA | TRBJ2-3 | NA | TRBV20-1 | CSARGPDTQYF | TGCAGTGCTAGGGGACCGGATACGCAGTATTTT